The 28 T cell receptor beta chains reported below all come from one sample, sequenced in a study of cytomegalovirus exposure and HLA in healthy donors. The table came from immunoSEQ multiplex PCR; TCRdb's copy has only in-frame clones and leaves some out. The repertoire holds approximately 65,000 clones, with 80% to 95% as singletons. Sequenced input: PBMCs. These receptors came from a man aged 18 to 30 in good health and CMV-seropositive.

The chain uses TRBV7-2 and TRBJ2-1; 8 bases match TRBD2. CDR1 and CDR2 (germline): SGHTA, FQGNSA. CDR3 length: 16 residues. The V gene end was trimmed by 4 bases and the J gene end by 0 bases; junction bases not matched to a gene: 5. CDR3 sequence reads: CASSSGLGGSYNEQFF. CDR3 nucleotide sequence: TGTGCCAGCAGCTCGGGACTAGGGGGCTCCTACAATGAGCAGTTCTTC.

The chain is built from TRBV7-2 and TRBJ1-3, with TRBD1 as a possible D gene (5 bases). The germline V and J ends were trimmed by 3 bases and 4 bases, with 13 bases remaining between them. In germline, CDR1 is SGHTA, CDR2 FQGNSA. The length of the CDR3 is 15 residues. CDR3 residues: CASSFSLGLGNTIYF. CDR3 DNA sequence: TGTGCCAGCAGCTTTAGCCTGGGGCTCGGAAACACCATATATTTT. The full variable domain, in which reference TRBV7-2 and TRBJ1-3 provide the parts outside the CDR3, is GAGVSQSPSNKVTEKGKDVELRCDPISGHTALYWYRQSLGQGLEFLIYFQGNSAPDKSGLPSDRFSAERTGGSVSTLTIQRTQQEDSAVYLCASSFSLGLGNTIYFGEGSWLTVV.

The table lists this clone with a count of one. The CDR3 coding sequence is TGTGCCAGCAGCTTAGCGCGGTCTGCACATGAGCAGTTCTTC. This sequence encodes CASSLARSAHEQFF. The J gene is TRBJ2-1, the V gene TRBV11-2, with D unresolved. Looked up from germline, CDR1 is SGHAT and CDR2 is FQNNGV. Trimming stripped 1 base from V and 8 bases from J, with 12 bases between. The CDR3 is 14 amino acids.

The rearrangement joins TRBV5-8 to TRBJ2-7, with a possible D match to TRBD2 (5 bases). This CDR3 has 11 residues. V was pared by 6 bases and J by 4 bases, with 8 bases between. The V gene's germline CDR1 is SGHTS and CDR2 YDEGEE. The CDR3 coding sequence is TGTGCCAGCACTAGGACTTACGAGCAGTACTTC. Translation: CASTRTYEQYF.

The V and J genes are TRBV30 and TRBJ2-2; D perhaps matches TRBD1 (6 bases). CDR3 size: 13 residues. Trimming took 0 bases from V and 7 from J, leaving 9 bases between them. In germline, CDR1 is GTSNPN, CDR2 SVGIG (reference sequence). The CDR3: CAWSVKGVGELFF. CDR3 sequence (DNA): TGTGCCTGGAGTGTAAAGGGGGTCGGGGAGCTGTTTTTT.

V gene TRBV6-4 combines with J gene TRBJ2-3, with 11 bases fitting TRBD1. Trimming at V came to 3 bases and at J to 4 bases, leaving 3 bases not matched to a gene. The germline gives CDR1 MRHNA, CDR2 SNTAGT. This CDR3 spans 15 amino acids. CDR3 DNA: TGTGCCAGCAGTGAGGGGGGACAGGGGGCAGATACGCAGTATTTT. It translates to CASSEGGQGADTQYF.

Here the CDR3 DNA reads TGTGCCAGCAGTGAATCCTCTTACGAGCAGTACTTC. Translated: CASSESSYEQYF. The chain joins TRBV6-1 to TRBJ2-7; D remains ambiguous. The CDR3 sequence is 12 residues long. Germline loops: CDR1 MNHNS, CDR2 SASEGT. Trimming removed 2 bases from V and 4 bases from J, with 6 bases in between.

The chain employs TRBV18 and TRBJ2-2, with unresolved D. The germline V gene has CDR1 KGHSH and CDR2 LQKENI. The V end lost 3 bases, the J end lost 1 base, and 12 bases lay between the germline ends. CDR3 length: 16 amino acids. DNA for the CDR3: TGTGCCAGCTCACCTACATCGATCAGGAACACCGGGGAGCTGTTTTTT. Residues: CASSPTSIRNTGELFF.

The V call is TRBV2, the J call TRBJ1-4; TRBD1 matches 12 bases. Looked up from germline, CDR1 is SNHLY and CDR2 is FYNNEI. The CDR3 length is 19 residues. With 10 bases clipped from V and 1 base from J, the junction kept 16 bases outside the gene matches. The CDR3 protein is CATHGPGQGATGTNEKLFF. Written as DNA, the CDR3 is TGTGCCACCCACGGACCGGGACAGGGGGCTACGGGAACTAATGAAAAACTGTTTTTT.

The chain couples TRBV11-1 to TRBJ2-7, with D perhaps TRBD2 (5 bases). This CDR3 comprises 12 residues. Germline loops: CDR1 SGHAT, CDR2 FQDESV (reference sequence). Trimming shortened V by 5 bases and J by 3 bases, and 8 bases separated the two germline ends. CDR3 DNA sequence: TGTGCCAGCAGCAGGGCGGGCTACGAGCAGTACTTC. It specifies CASSRAGYEQYF.

This chain connects TRBV19 to TRBJ2-7; a weak D match, TRBD1 (5 bases). In germline, CDR1 is LNHDA, CDR2 SQIVND (reference sequence). With 3 bases removed from V and 2 bases from J, the gap between germline ends came to 11 bases. CDR3 length: 14 residues. The CDR3 here is CASSMGQGPYEQYF. CDR3 coding DNA: TGTGCCAGTAGTATGGGTCAGGGTCCCTACGAGCAGTACTTC.

The CDR3, as DNA: TGTGCCTTGGGAGCGGGAGGGTTCTCCTACGAGCAGTACTTC. This sequence encodes CALGAGGFSYEQYF. The gene calls are TRBV30 and TRBJ2-7, with 10 bases matching TRBD2. Germline CDR1 and CDR2: GTSNPN and SVGIG (reference sequence). CDR3 size: 14 residues. Trimming took 7 bases from V and 0 from J; bases not matched to a gene: 6.

The V and J genes are TRBV30 and TRBJ1-4; 8 nucleotides align to TRBD1. The germline V gene encodes CDR1 GTSNPN and CDR2 SVGIG (reference sequence). The CDR3 has 16 amino acids. With V trimmed by 3 bases and J by 8 bases, 14 bases remained unmatched. The CDR3 reads CAWSSKAQGAGEKLFF. The CDR3 DNA reads TGTGCCTGGAGCTCTAAAGCCCAGGGGGCAGGGGAAAAACTGTTTTTT.

V gene TRBV19 combines with J gene TRBJ2-5; possible D gene TRBD2, 6 bases. Germline assignment: CDR1 LNHDA and CDR2 SQIVND (reference sequence). This CDR3 has 15 amino acids. V gave up 4 bases and J gave up 5 bases, with 17 bases separating them. The CDR3: CASSSVIAVRETQYF. Written as DNA, the CDR3 is TGTGCCAGTAGTAGCGTTATAGCGGTACGGGAGACCCAGTACTTC.

This clone was recorded only once. This chain joins TRBV5-1 and TRBJ2-3; 8 positions agree with TRBD1. This CDR3 comprises 17 residues. The J segment lost 5 bases and the V segment lost 1 base, leaving 12 bases of the junction unmatched. Germline V lookup: CDR1 SGHRS, CDR2 YFSETQ. DNA of the CDR3: TGCGCCAGCAGCTTGAAGTCTTCAGGGGGCGCGGGAGATACGCAGTATTTT. It yields the protein CASSLKSSGGAGDTQYF.

V gene TRBV7-9 combines with J gene TRBJ2-7, with a weak D call TRBD1 (6 bases). The CDR3 extends over 15 amino acids. The germline gives CDR1 SEHNR, CDR2 FQNEAQ (reference sequence). V lost 5 bases and J 1 base, leaving 15 bases between the germline ends. In DNA form, the CDR3 reads TGTGCCAGCAGCCCCTCTCGAGGGGGTTCCTACGAGCAGTACTTC. This sequence encodes CASSPSRGGSYEQYF.

The V call is TRBV9, the J call TRBJ2-3, with TRBD1 matching 7 bases. J gave up 2 bases and V 3 bases, and 6 bases lay outside the gene matches. This CDR3 has 15 amino acids. CDR1 and CDR2 (germline): SGDLS, YYNGEE. CDR3 nucleotide sequence: TGTGCCAGCAGCGGTCGACAGGGCTACACAGATACGCAGTATTTT. This sequence encodes CASSGRQGYTDTQYF. The variable domain in full, completed from reference TRBV9 and TRBJ2-3, reads DSGVTQTPKHLITATGQRVTLRCSPRSGDLSVYWYQQSLDQGLQFLIQYYNGEERAKGNILERFSAQQFPDLHSELNLSSLELGDSALYFCASSGRQGYTDTQYFGPGTRLTVL.

The rearrangement joins TRBV28 to TRBJ2-1; 14 nucleotides match TRBD2. The CDR3 has 13 amino acids. The germline V gene encodes CDR1 MDHEN and CDR2 SYDVKM. Losses at the gene ends were 8 bases for V and 7 bases for J; bases not matched to a gene: 1. The CDR3 sequence: CASGLAGGNEQFF. CDR3 sequence (DNA): TGTGCCAGCGGACTAGCGGGAGGTAATGAGCAGTTCTTC. The entire variable domain, with the rest obtained from reference TRBV28 and TRBJ2-1, is as follows: DVKVTQSSRYLVKRTGEKVFLECVQDMDHENMFWYRQDPGLGLRLIYFSYDVKMKEKGDIPEGYSVSREKKERFSLILESASTNQTSMYLCASGLAGGNEQFFGPGTRLTVL.

The rearrangement links TRBV28 to TRBJ1-1, with D hard to call. The CDR3 totals 14 residues. CDR1 and CDR2 (germline): MDHEN, SYDVKM. V was clipped by 10 bases and J by 0 bases, with 15 bases between them. The CDR3 region has the DNA TGTGCCATTTACCCGGGAGCCATGAACACTGAAGCTTTCTTT. Residues: CAIYPGAMNTEAFF.

The chain links TRBV11-2 to TRBJ2-7; 7 bases align to TRBD1. After removal of 5 bases from V and 2 bases from J, the junction contained 9 bases not matched to a gene. Germline V gives CDR1 SGHAT, CDR2 FQNNGV. The CDR3 sequence is 15 residues long. The DNA for the CDR3 is TGTGCCAGCAGCCTTAGCCGGGACAGAGCCTACGAGCAGTACTTC. This gives the protein CASSLSRDRAYEQYF.

The V and J genes are TRBV18 and TRBJ1-1; D gene uncertain. CDR1 and CDR2 (germline): KGHSH, LQKENI. CDR3 size: 14 residues. Trimming removed 2 bases from V and 5 bases from J, with 12 bases in between. The DNA for the CDR3 is TGTGCCAGCTCACCAGTCCGAGAAGCAACTGAAGCTTTCTTT. Its protein is CASSPVREATEAFF.

The chain combines TRBV30 with TRBJ2-2; no reliable D call. CDR3 length equals 14 residues. In germline, CDR1 is GTSNPN, CDR2 SVGIG (reference sequence). With 2 bases removed from V and 5 bases from J, the gap between germline ends came to 12 bases. CDR3 nucleotide sequence: TGTGCCTGGAGTCCTGGCCAGGTAACCGGGGAGCTGTTTTTT. This codes for CAWSPGQVTGELFF.

The chain links TRBV7-3 to TRBJ1-2; tentatively, D is TRBD1 (5 bases). Germline V CDR1 and CDR2: SGHTA, FQGTGA. Deletions cut 3 bases from V and 2 bases from J, with 10 bases between. The CDR3 length is 14 residues. The CDR3 loop is CASSFGAGNYGYTF. The CDR3 nucleotides are TGTGCCAGCAGCTTTGGGGCAGGGAACTATGGCTACACCTTC.

The rearrangement links TRBV29-1 to TRBJ1-1; no definite D call. The CDR3 loop spans 14 amino acids. Germline V CDR1 and CDR2: SQVTM, ANQGSEA. Between the trimmed V and J ends, which lost 8 bases and 0 bases, there was a span of 16 bases. The CDR3 DNA sequence: TGCAGCTGCGTCGGGAAGACTTTGAACACTGAAGCTTTCTTT. Translated, it gives CSCVGKTLNTEAFF.

The rearrangement links TRBV7-8 to TRBJ2-2, with 11 bases fitting TRBD2. Germline loops: CDR1 SGHVS, CDR2 FQNEAQ. This CDR3 contains 15 residues. V shed 6 bases and J 5 bases; nucleotides not matched to a gene: 5. The CDR3 protein is CASRDTSGSTGELFF. The CDR3 nucleotides are TGTGCCAGCAGGGATACTAGCGGGAGTACCGGGGAGCTGTTTTTT.

The V and J genes are TRBV10-3 and TRBJ2-7, with a weak D call TRBD1 (6 bases). CDR1 is ENHRY and CDR2 is SYGVKD in the germline V gene. V was pared by 9 bases and J by 3 bases, with 18 bases between. The CDR3 has 14 amino acids. As DNA, the CDR3 is TGTGCCATGCAACGGGACACCAATGACTACGAGCAGTACTTC. This translates into CAMQRDTNDYEQYF.

The V gene is TRBV9, the J gene TRBJ2-1; 10 bases are a match to TRBD2. V was pared by 3 bases and J by 6 bases, with 6 bases of the junction left unmatched. This CDR3 has 15 amino acids. Germline CDR1 reads SGDLS; CDR2 reads YYNGEE. The chain's CDR3 is CASSGSGRAVNEQFF. The CDR3 nucleotides read TGTGCCAGCAGCGGGAGCGGGAGGGCCGTCAATGAGCAGTTCTTC.

This chain joins TRBV19 and TRBJ2-7, with D perhaps TRBD2 (6 bases). CDR3 length: 14 residues. Germline V gives CDR1 LNHDA, CDR2 SQIVND (reference sequence). Trimming removed 3 bases at V and 3 bases at J, with 12 bases between. This CDR3 reads CASSMAGLLYEQYF. The CDR3 nucleotides are TGTGCCAGTAGTATGGCGGGACTTCTCTACGAGCAGTACTTC.